Below, 10 T cell receptor beta chains from the same sample are listed, as sequenced in a study of cytomegalovirus exposure and HLA in healthy donors. The primer mix had 60 Vbeta and 13 Jbeta primers. Assay: immunoSEQ multiplex PCR; the TCRdb copy retains only in-frame clones and omits some. The repertoire holds more than 85,000 clones, roughly 80% seen once, with roughly 2% in the top ten. Sequenced: PBMCs. These receptors came from a man aged 40-50 years in good health and CMV-seronegative.

The J gene is TRBJ2-7, the V gene TRBV7-2, with D unclear. The CDR3 sequence is 15 residues long. The germline gives CDR1 SGHTA, CDR2 FQGNSA. V lost 1 base to trimming and J lost 0 bases, with 10 bases between them. For the CDR3, the DNA is TGTGCCAGCAGCTTAGAGGCGACTGACTCCTACGAGCAGTACTTC. Its translation is CASSLEATDSYEQYF.

As concerns this clone: The junction and the germline gene differ at one end; a read error may be behind it. The rearrangement links TRBV4-1 to TRBJ2-3, with D possibly being TRBD2 (6 bases). The CDR3 runs to 15 residues. The germline gives CDR1 MGHRA, CDR2 YSYEKL. The CDR3 coding sequence is TGCGCCAGCAGCCAAGCGGGAGCGTACACATATACGCAGTATTTT. Protein: CASSQAGAYTYTQYF.

The rearrangement joins TRBV19 to TRBJ1-1; D unclear. V lost 6 bases, J lost 5 bases, and 7 bases lay in between. Germline V CDR1 and CDR2: LNHDA, SQIVND (reference sequence). The CDR3 runs 11 residues. This CDR3 reads CASRAGTEAFF. For the CDR3, the DNA is TGTGCCAGTAGGGCGGGGACTGAAGCTTTCTTT.

Regarding this clone: The sample holds other DNA sequences that translate to the same CDR3. V and J are TRBV6-1 and TRBJ1-2; D is unresolved. The length of the CDR3 is 11 residues. V dropped 5 bases and J dropped 5 bases, with 6 bases sitting between them. Looked up from germline, CDR1 is MNHNS and CDR2 is SASEGT. CDR3 loop: CASSPSYGYTF. In DNA, the CDR3 is TGTGCCAGCAGTCCCTCTTATGGCTACACCTTC.

The chain joins TRBV15 to TRBJ1-2; TRBD1 is a possible D gene (6 bases). The V end was cut by 0 bases, the J end by 4 bases, with 12 bases between. The germline V gene has CDR1 LNHNV and CDR2 YYDKDF (reference sequence). CDR3 length: 15 amino acids. CDR3 loop: CATSRDRGASYGYTF. For the CDR3, the DNA is TGTGCCACCAGCAGAGATCGGGGGGCGAGCTATGGCTACACCTTC.

This chain connects TRBV28 to TRBJ2-3, with D maybe TRBD1 (5 bases). This CDR3 region has 13 residues. V was trimmed by 6 bases and J by 3 bases, leaving 10 bases between them. Germline loops: CDR1 MDHEN, CDR2 SYDVKM. The CDR3 spells CASRLGQTDTQYF. DNA for the CDR3: TGTGCCAGCAGATTGGGGCAGACAGATACGCAGTATTTT. Full variable domain (remainder filled in from reference TRBV28 and TRBJ2-3): DVKVTQSSRYLVKRTGEKVFLECVQDMDHENMFWYRQDPGLGLRLIYFSYDVKMKEKGDIPEGYSVSREKKERFSLILESASTNQTSMYLCASRLGQTDTQYFGPGTRLTVL.

The gene calls are TRBV7-2 and TRBJ1-1; 11 nucleotides line up with TRBD1. Germline V gene lookup returns CDR1 SGHTA and CDR2 FQGNSA. V trimming: 5 bases; J trimming: 10 bases; junction bases outside the gene matches: 6. This CDR3 has 13 amino acids. The CDR3 sequence is CASSAGQGASAFF. CDR3 bases: TGTGCCAGCAGCGCTGGACAGGGGGCATCAGCTTTCTTT. Full variable domain (remainder filled in from reference TRBV7-2 and TRBJ1-1): GAGVSQSPSNKVTEKGKDVELRCDPISGHTALYWYRQSLGQGLEFLIYFQGNSAPDKSGLPSDRFSAERTGGSVSTLTIQRTQQEDSAVYLCASSAGQGASAFFGQGTRLTVV.

This sequence joins TRBV5-1 and TRBJ2-2; TRBD2 matches at 8 bases. Germline CDR1 SGHRS, CDR2 YFSETQ. After removal of 6 bases from V and 6 bases from J, the junction contained 7 bases not matched to a gene. The CDR3 is 14 amino acids. CDR3: CASMSSGLAGELFF. The DNA of the CDR3 is TGCGCCAGCATGTCTAGCGGGTTAGCCGGGGAGCTGTTTTTT.

The chain joins TRBV5-1 to TRBJ2-2, with D perhaps TRBD2 (7 bases). The CDR3 totals 16 residues. Trimming took 4 bases from V and 4 from J, leaving 17 bases between them. Germline CDR1 SGHRS, CDR2 YFSETQ. This CDR3 is CASSILAEGGTGELFF. CDR3 in DNA: TGCGCCAGCAGCATCCTAGCGGAGGGGGGCACCGGGGAGCTGTTTTTT. The variable domain in full, completed from reference TRBV5-1 and TRBJ2-2, reads KAGVTQTPRYLIKTRGQQVTLSCSPISGHRSVSWYQQTPGQGLQFLFEYFSETQRNKGNFPGRFSGRQFSNSRSEMNVSTLELGDSALYLCASSILAEGGTGELFFGEGSRLTVL.

This chain links TRBV6-5 with TRBJ1-4; TRBD1 agrees at 9 bases. The CDR3 totals 13 residues. Germline CDR1 and CDR2: MNHEY and SVGAGI. With V trimmed by 6 bases and J by 8 bases, 4 bases remained unmatched. In DNA, the CDR3 is TGTGCCAGCAGATCCGGGACAGGGGAAAAACTGTTTTTT. Residues: CASRSGTGEKLFF.